The T cell receptor beta chain under discussion was sequenced for a study of identical twins. Findings and limits, study-wide: Some out-of-frame alpha sequences were shared by twins, and these showed excess low generation probability. These conclusions were based on statistical analysis (cross-sectional, not following the same donors).

The V gene's germline CDR1 is LGHDT and CDR2 YNNKEL (reference sequence). This CDR3 comprises 14 residues. The V gene lost 4 bases and the J gene lost 6 bases, with 15 bases spanning the gap. This clonotype was found a few times. The antigen remains unidentified. From the 5' RACE reads, TCRdb called clonotypes with MiXCR, one entry per CDR3 protein. The sample lists about 570,000 distinct CDR3 sequences, roughly 9.5% occurring once. These data also featured in a second study, about yellow fever vaccine responses in identical twins.

The specimen was PBMCs. The chain combines TRBV3-1 with TRBJ2-5, with D maybe TRBD2 (5 bases). The sequence derives from a woman under 30 in good health. The CDR3 DNA reads TGTGCCAGCAGCCTCCGCGGAGGTGGGAAGACCCAGTACTTC. Translation: CASSLRGGGKTQYF.